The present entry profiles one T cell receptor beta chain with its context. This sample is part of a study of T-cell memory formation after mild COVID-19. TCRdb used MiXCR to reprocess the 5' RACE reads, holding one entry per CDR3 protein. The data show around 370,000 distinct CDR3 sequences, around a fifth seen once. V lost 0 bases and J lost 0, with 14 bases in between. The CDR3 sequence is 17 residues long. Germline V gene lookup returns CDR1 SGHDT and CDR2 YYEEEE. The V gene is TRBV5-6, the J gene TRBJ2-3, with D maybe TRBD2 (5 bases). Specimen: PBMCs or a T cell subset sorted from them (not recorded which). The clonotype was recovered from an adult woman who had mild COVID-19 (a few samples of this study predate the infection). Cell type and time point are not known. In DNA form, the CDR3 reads TGTGCCAGCAGCTTGGGATCGAGGGTCTTCAGCACAGATACGCAGTATTTT. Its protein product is CASSLGSRVFSTDTQYF.